This entry describes one T cell receptor beta chain. This sample is drawn from a study of blood T cell repertoires in COVID-19. Whole-study context: Donors in the United States, Italy and Spain gave samples during acute or convalescent COVID-19. Nucleic acid was either cDNA or gDNA, and it came from T cells, B-cell-depleted T cells, or PBMCs.

As processed by the authors: Amplification from reference gene primers served as the basis for estimated nucleated cell counts. The data were produced by immunoSEQ multiplex PCR, yet TCRdb's version contains in-frame clones alone and is incomplete. V, J and clone size derive from that table, while D and trimming were established from the DNA sequence. There are a few hundred thousand clones in the sample; 75% to 90% occur only once, and about 3.6% lies in the top ten. The CDR3 has 13 residues. V lost 7 bases, J lost 0 bases, and 12 bases lay in between. Germline CDR1 and CDR2: SQVTM and ANQGSEA. Material for sequencing was peripheral blood. The rearrangement uses TRBV29-1 and TRBJ1-2; D is ambiguous. This TCR came from a woman between 18 and 30 years old with acute or convalescent COVID-19. CDR3 coding DNA: TGCAGCGGGTCCTCTACTGCTAACTATGGCTACACCTTC. It codes for CSGSSTANYGYTF.